These 29 T cell receptor beta chains were all obtained from the same sample, sequenced in a study of T cell repertoires in cytomegalovirus infection. TCRdb processed the reads anew with MiXCR; each CDR3 protein has one entry. The sample lists 230,000 or so distinct CDR3 sequences; approximately 15% were seen once. What was sequenced was CD8+ T cells from PBMCs. Receptors originate from a human donor in good health (CMV status not recorded). Some clones in this sample may be carry-over from other donors' samples.

The chain has TRBV2 and TRBJ2-7; D is uncertain. V was pared by 2 bases and J by 2 bases, with 7 bases between. Per the germline V gene, CDR1 is SNHLY and CDR2 is FYNNEI. This CDR3 spans 13 amino acids. The CDR3 loop is CASSELAAYEQYF. In DNA, the CDR3 is TGTGCCAGCAGTGAATTGGCAGCCTACGAGCAGTACTTC.

The V call is TRBV5-1, the J call TRBJ2-5, with 7 bases identical to TRBD1. The germline gives CDR1 SGHRS, CDR2 YFSETQ. This CDR3 spans 15 amino acids. The ends lost 0 bases at V and 4 bases at J; junction bases unmatched: 6. CDR3 bases: TGCGCCAGCAGCTTGGGAGGGGGCGAAGTAGAGACCCAGTACTTC. It yields the protein CASSLGGGEVETQYF.

This sequence joins TRBV4-2 and TRBJ2-5; tentatively, D is TRBD1 or TRBD2 (5 bases each). Germline values: CDR1 LGHNA, CDR2 YNFKEQ. V lost 0 bases to trimming and J lost 2 bases, with 10 bases between them. This CDR3 region has 15 residues. CDR3 DNA sequence: TGTGCCAGCAGCCAAGATTTGGGACCGCAAGAGACCCAGTACTTC. Amino acid sequence: CASSQDLGPQETQYF.

This clonotype was recorded a few times. The chain recombines TRBV7-6 with TRBJ2-3; TRBD1 matches 8 bases. J was trimmed by 2 bases and V by 0 bases; bases with no gene match: 7. The CDR3 length is 17 residues. Germline V gives CDR1 SGHVS, CDR2 FNYEAQ. The CDR3 DNA reads as TGTGCCAGCAGCTTAGCCATAAGACAGGGGCTCACAGATACGCAGTATTTT. Its protein is CASSLAIRQGLTDTQYF.

This clonotype appeared many times. The chain has TRBV19 and TRBJ1-4, with 8 nucleotides matching TRBD1. CDR3 length equals 17 residues. Germline CDR1 is LNHDA and CDR2 is SQIVND (reference sequence). J gave up 6 bases and V 5 bases, and 14 bases lay outside the gene matches. CDR3 sequence (DNA): TGTGCCAGTAGTCTCCTCCCGGGACAGGACGGGGATGAAAAACTGTTTTTT. It encodes CASSLLPGQDGDEKLFF.

The V gene is TRBV2, the J gene TRBJ2-1; 13 nucleotides align to TRBD2. The V gene's germline CDR1 is SNHLY and CDR2 FYNNEI. The CDR3 is 15 residues long. Losses at the gene ends were 5 bases for V and 9 bases for J; bases not matched to a gene: 7. CDR3 sequence reads: CASSTTSGGAIEQFF. The DNA of the CDR3 is TGTGCCAGCAGTACTACTAGCGGGGGGGCCATTGAGCAGTTCTTC.

The chain carries TRBV24-1 and TRBJ1-1; D possibly corresponds to TRBD1 (5 bases). V gave up 4 bases and J gave up 6 bases, with 17 bases separating them. Per the germline V gene, CDR1 is KGHDR and CDR2 is SFDVKD. The CDR3 consists of 15 residues. CDR3 region: CATSDSDSSRAEAFF. CDR3 bases: TGTGCCACCAGTGACTCCGACAGCTCTAGAGCTGAAGCTTTCTTT.

This clonotype has more than one count but fewer than ten. The gene calls are TRBV19 and TRBJ1-1, with D perhaps TRBD1 (5 bases). Germline CDR1 and CDR2: LNHDA and SQIVND (reference sequence). The length of the CDR3 is 13 residues. The V end lost 3 bases, the J end lost 4 bases, and 9 bases lay between the germline ends. CDR3 DNA sequence: TGTGCCAGTAGTATCGCGGGGGTCACTGAAGCTTTCTTT. Translated: CASSIAGVTEAFF.

V and J are TRBV9 and TRBJ1-1; tentative D call: TRBD1 (6 bases). Trimming left V 0 bases short and J 1 base short, with 16 bases between. Per the germline V gene, CDR1 is SGDLS and CDR2 is YYNGEE. The CDR3 has 17 amino acids. CDR3 sequence reads: CASSVGITGYSNTEAFF. The CDR3 bases are TGTGCCAGCAGCGTAGGAATAACAGGGTACTCGAACACTGAAGCTTTCTTT.

This clonotype was detected a few times. The J gene is TRBJ1-1, the V gene TRBV9; D perhaps matches TRBD1 (6 bases). V dropped 0 bases and J dropped 5 bases, with 14 bases sitting between them. Germline assignment: CDR1 SGDLS and CDR2 YYNGEE. CDR3 length: 15 residues. In nucleotides, the CDR3 is TGTGCCAGCAGCGTAGCTGGGGGGGCATCAACTGAAGCTTTCTTT. Translating it yields CASSVAGGASTEAFF.

This chain uses TRBV6-6 with TRBJ2-2, with D unclear. This CDR3 has 15 amino acids. In germline, CDR1 is MNHNY, CDR2 SVGAGI (reference sequence). The germline V and J ends were trimmed by 6 bases and 0 bases, with 11 bases remaining between them. As DNA, the CDR3 is TGTGCCAGCAGCCTCGTCCCAACGAACACCGGGGAGCTGTTTTTT. It encodes CASSLVPTNTGELFF.

This clonotype was seen repeatedly, ten times or more. V and J are TRBV28 and TRBJ2-7; maybe TRBD1 (5 bases). Germline V gene data show CDR1 as MDHEN and CDR2 as SYDVKM. The germline V and J ends were trimmed by 0 bases and 2 bases, with 8 bases remaining between them. The CDR3 length is 14 residues. The CDR3 region has the DNA TGTGCCAGCAGTTTATGGACAGATGCCTACGAGCAGTACTTC. Protein sequence: CASSLWTDAYEQYF. Filled out from reference TRBV28 and TRBJ2-7, the complete variable domain reads DVKVTQSSRYLVKRTGEKVFLECVQDMDHENMFWYRQDPGLGLRLIYFSYDVKMKEKGDIPEGYSVSREKKERFSLILESASTNQTSMYLCASSLWTDAYEQYFGPGTRLTVT.

This clonotype was observed a handful of times. The V gene is TRBV2, the J gene TRBJ2-5; TRBD1 agrees at 8 bases. This CDR3 spans 17 amino acids. The ends lost 5 bases at V and 4 bases at J; junction bases unmatched: 15. Germline CDR1 is SNHLY and CDR2 is FYNNEI. The CDR3, as DNA: TGTGCCAGCAGTTATGCCAGGACAGGGCTGGGCATAGAGACCCAGTACTTC. Its translation: CASSYARTGLGIETQYF. The full variable domain, rest sourced from reference TRBV2 and TRBJ2-5, is EPEVTQTPSHQVTQMGQEVILRCVPISNHLYFYWYRQILGQKVEFLVSFYNNEISEKSEIFDDQFSVERPDGSNFTLKIRSTKLEDSAMYFCASSYARTGLGIETQYFGPGTRLLVL.

The chain couples TRBV19 to TRBJ1-6, with 8 bases lining up with TRBD1. Germline loops: CDR1 LNHDA, CDR2 SQIVND (reference sequence). This CDR3 has 16 amino acids. The trim removed 6 bases at V and 5 bases at J, leaving 9 bases unmatched. CDR3 sequence reads: CASRKLPGQDNSPLHF. CDR3 sequence (DNA): TGTGCCAGTAGAAAACTCCCGGGACAGGATAATTCACCCCTCCACTTT. Drawing the rest from reference TRBV19 and TRBJ1-6, the complete variable domain is DGGITQSPKYLFRKEGQNVTLSCEQNLNHDAMYWYRQDPGQGLRLIYYSQIVNDFQKGDIAEGYSVSREKKESFPLTVTSAQKNPTAFYLCASRKLPGQDNSPLHFGNGTRLTVT.

This clonotype was observed a handful of times. The V gene is TRBV2, the J gene TRBJ2-7; D might be TRBD2 (6 bases). The V end was cut by 3 bases, the J end by 0 bases, with 9 bases between. This CDR3 region has 14 residues. Germline loops: CDR1 SNHLY, CDR2 FYNNEI. CDR3 coding DNA: TGTGCCAGCAGTGAGGGGGGAAGCTCCTACGAGCAGTACTTC. This encodes CASSEGGSSYEQYF.

By share, this clonotype ranks as medium-sized. CDR3 loop: CASSREGQGGNQPQHF. The DNA for the CDR3 is TGTGCCAGCAGCAGAGAAGGACAGGGGGGCAATCAGCCCCAGCATTTT. The V and J genes are TRBV7-8 and TRBJ1-5; 10 bases fit TRBD1. After removal of 5 bases from V and 2 bases from J, the junction contained 6 bases not matched to a gene. The CDR3 sequence is 16 residues long. The V gene's germline CDR1 is SGHVS and CDR2 FQNEAQ.

This clonotype has a count of ten or more. CDR3 region: CASSETGRKKFF. CDR3 DNA sequence: TGTGCCAGCAGTGAGACCGGCCGGAAGAAATTCTTT. The chain combines TRBV12-3 or TRBV12-4 with TRBJ1-1; the D is unclear. Trimming removed 5 bases from V and 14 bases from J, with 18 bases in between. The CDR3 totals 12 residues.

This clonotype was seen ten or more times. DNA of the CDR3: TGTGCCAGCAGCCTCAGATCCGAGCAGTACTTC. The encoded protein is CASSLRSEQYF. This rearrangement joins TRBV7-9 to TRBJ2-7; unclear D gene. CDR1 is SEHNR, CDR2 FQNEAQ, per germline (reference sequence). CDR3 length equals 11 residues. Trimming left V 5 bases short and J 6 bases short, with 8 bases between.

This clonotype was seen a handful of times. This chain links TRBV12-3 or TRBV12-4 with TRBJ1-5; TRBD1 matches at 7 bases. The CDR3 totals 15 residues. The V segment lost 6 bases and the J segment 6 bases; nucleotides outside the gene matches: 11. CDR3: CASSLAWTGPQPQHF. DNA for the CDR3: TGTGCCAGCAGCTTGGCTTGGACAGGCCCTCAGCCCCAGCATTTT.

The chain combines TRBV6-1 with TRBJ2-7; D may be TRBD1 (6 bases). Germline CDR1 is MNHNS and CDR2 is SASEGT. Trimming took off 5 bases at V and 5 bases at J, with 13 bases between the two ends. The CDR3 sequence is 13 residues long. Here the CDR3 reads CASSSGTNNEQYF. The CDR3 DNA follows: TGTGCCAGCAGTTCCGGGACAAACAACGAGCAGTACTTC.

This clonotype was counted ten times or more. The rearrangement links TRBV11-3 to TRBJ2-7, with unresolved D. V gave up 1 base and J gave up 5 bases, with 9 bases separating them. The CDR3 has 13 amino acids. Germline CDR1 is SGHNT and CDR2 is YENEEA. CDR3 nucleotides: TGTGCCAGCAGCTTAGGGGTAGGGAACGAGCAGTACTTC. The encoded protein is CASSLGVGNEQYF.

This clonotype was found a few times. The genes are TRBV6-6 and TRBJ2-1; TRBD1 agrees at 9 bases. The V gene end was trimmed by 6 bases and the J gene end by 7 bases; junction bases not matched to a gene: 25. Germline V CDR1 and CDR2: MNHNY, SVGAGI (reference sequence). This CDR3 region has 20 residues. CDR3 region: CASSSIKLKPGQGIGNEQFF. As DNA, the CDR3 is TGTGCCAGCAGCTCAATCAAGCTTAAACCAGGACAGGGGATCGGAAATGAGCAGTTCTTC.

This clonotype has more than one count but fewer than ten. CDR3 in amino acids: CASSLLSGYNSPLHF. Written as DNA, the CDR3 is TGTGCCAGCAGCCTACTGTCGGGCTATAATTCACCCCTCCACTTT. The rearrangement joins TRBV6-5 to TRBJ1-6; D gene unclear. The CDR3 contains 15 residues. CDR1 and CDR2 (germline): MNHEY, SVGAGI. Trimming took off 6 bases at V and 3 bases at J, with 12 bases between the two ends.

This clonotype was picked up many times. The CDR3 spells CATEPNPGYGYTF. The CDR3 DNA sequence: TGTGCCACCGAGCCGAATCCGGGCTATGGCTACACCTTC. The chain couples TRBV7-6 to TRBJ1-2; no reliable D call. The V and J ends lost 10 bases and 4 bases respectively, with 16 bases between them. Germline V lookup: CDR1 SGHVS, CDR2 FNYEAQ. The CDR3 is 13 residues long.

This clonotype was counted ten times or more. This chain joins TRBV7-8 and TRBJ2-2; the D is unclear. There are 13 residues in the CDR3. Germline lookup yields CDR1 SGHVS and CDR2 FQNEAQ. V shed 5 bases and J shed 5 bases, with 9 bases lying between them. CDR3 in amino acids: CASSHDRTGELFF. The CDR3 region has the DNA TGTGCCAGCAGCCACGACCGGACCGGGGAGCTGTTTTTT.

DNA of the CDR3: TGTGCCAGCAAAACCCCAGATAACTATGGCTACACCTTC. It yields the protein CASKTPDNYGYTF. The chain uses TRBV28 and TRBJ1-2; no clear D gene. The germline gives CDR1 MDHEN, CDR2 SYDVKM. Deletions cut 7 bases from V and 1 base from J, with 10 bases between. The CDR3 totals 13 residues.

This clonotype was seen at least ten times. The chain employs TRBV11-2 and TRBJ2-7; D is perhaps TRBD1 (5 bases). CDR3 size: 14 residues. Trimming took off 5 bases at V and 0 bases at J, with 11 bases between the two ends. Germline lookup yields CDR1 SGHAT and CDR2 FQNNGV. The CDR3 sequence is CASSPGRFSYEQYF. Here the CDR3 DNA reads TGTGCCAGCAGCCCAGGGCGATTCTCCTACGAGCAGTACTTC.

V and J are TRBV12-3 or TRBV12-4 and TRBJ1-1; no reliable D call. The CDR3 has 12 amino acids. The V end was cut by 5 bases, the J end by 1 base, with 5 bases between. CDR3 coding DNA: TGTGCCAGCAGTAACCAGAACACTGAAGCTTTCTTT. It encodes CASSNQNTEAFF.

Worth noting for this clonotype: Its ends do not fully match the called genes, so a read error is possible. V and J are TRBV29-1 and TRBJ2-1, with D possibly matching TRBD2 (6 bases). The CDR3 contains 14 residues. Germline CDR1 is SQVTM and CDR2 is ANQGSEA. Written as DNA, the CDR3 is TGCAGCGTTGGGGGACTCCCCCCCTACGATGAGCAGTTCTTC. Amino acids: CSVGGLPPYDEQFF.